The 7 T cell receptor beta chains in this list originate from one sample, sequenced in a study of T cell clonality in common variable immunodeficiency. No antigen has been assigned to these receptors. Whole-study findings and limits: Fewer deletions and N-nucleotide insertions were reportedly seen in common variable immunodeficiency TCR beta sequences.

Sequencing was performed with immunoSEQ multiplex PCR; in TCRdb, only in-frame clones are kept and a portion is missing. The sample gives about 34,000 clones, none seen only once, and the top ten clones hold around 27%. Material for sequencing was peripheral blood mononuclear cells. The source of these receptors is a human donor with common variable immunodeficiency.

This clone has only a few counts. The sequence runs out 3 residues before the end of the CDR3; the remainder is reconstructed from the germline J gene. This chain connects TRBV19 to TRBJ1-2, with a tentative D call TRBD1 (5 bases). The V gene's germline CDR1 is LNHDA and CDR2 SQIVND (reference sequence). CDR3 length: 15 residues. V was shortened by 6 bases and J by 2 bases, with 16 bases between the two germline ends. Partial CDR3 DNA: TGTGCCAGTAGCATGCCCTCAGAGGGGAACTATGGC. Amino acid sequence: CASSMPSEGNYG. The entire CDR3 is CASSMPSEGNYGYTF.

This clone came up many times. Read data end 3 residues before the CDR3 end; the end is taken from the germline J gene. The V and J genes are TRBV2 and TRBJ2-5, with 8 nucleotides matching TRBD1. The junction had 13 bases not matched to a gene; V was cut back by 8 bases and J by 2 bases. The CDR3 has 16 amino acids. The germline V gene encodes CDR1 SNHLY and CDR2 FYNNEI. The CDR3 spells CASGLLIQGVQETQYF. Partial CDR3 DNA: TGTGCCAGCGGACTCCTAATACAGGGGGTTCAAGAGACC. Together with reference TRBV2 and TRBJ2-5, the CDR3 gives the full variable domain: EPEVTQTPSHQVTQMGQEVILRCVPISNHLYFYWYRQILGQKVEFLVSFYNNEISEKSEIFDDQFSVERPDGSNFTLKIRSTKLEDSAMYFCASGLLIQGVQETQYFGPGTRLLVL.

This clone has just a few counts. The read finishes 3 residues shy of the CDR3 end, and the germline J gene is used to complete it. The chain carries TRBV7-9 and TRBJ1-2, with D possibly TRBD1 on 5 matching bases. V was shortened by 6 bases and J by 2 bases, with 16 bases between the two germline ends. CDR3 size: 15 residues. Germline loops: CDR1 SEHNR, CDR2 FQNEAQ (reference sequence). The CDR3 loop is CASSPGRQLNYGYTF. Incomplete CDR3 DNA: TGTGCCAGCAGTCCCGGAAGACAGCTGAACTATGGC.

The sample holds many counts of this clone. The read ends 3 residues before the CDR3 terminus; that terminus is restored from the germline J gene. This chain joins TRBV19 and TRBJ1-1, with 7 bases lining up with TRBD1. Germline V gene data show CDR1 as LNHDA and CDR2 as SQIVND (reference sequence). The CDR3 totals 15 residues. The V gene end was trimmed by 4 bases and the J gene end by 0 bases; junction bases not matched to a gene: 5. CDR3: CASSRVDRLNTEAFF. CDR3 DNA, as far as it was read: TGTGCCAGTAGTAGGGTGGACAGGTTGAACACTGAA.

This clone was seen a handful of times. The CDR3 is cut off 3 residues early in the read; its end comes from the germline J gene. This sequence joins TRBV2 and TRBJ1-5; possibly TRBD1 for D (6 bases). Germline V gives CDR1 SNHLY, CDR2 FYNNEI. Trimming removed 6 bases from V and 0 bases from J, with 12 bases in between. CDR3 length equals 15 residues. CDR3 sequence: CASRDSSSSNQPQHF. The part of the CDR3 DNA that was read is TGTGCCAGCAGGGACAGTTCTTCTAGCAATCAGCCC.

Worth noting for this clone: The read falls 3 residues short of the CDR3 end, and the missing part is taken from the germline J gene. The same CDR3 can be traced to other DNA sequences in this sample. This sequence joins TRBV18 and TRBJ2-3, with 10 bases fitting TRBD2. The CDR3 is 20 residues long. V shed 5 bases and J 0 bases; nucleotides not matched to a gene: 17. In germline, CDR1 is KGHSH, CDR2 LQKENI. CDR3: CASSRVAGLAGVSSTDTQYF. The sequenced CDR3 bases are TGTGCCAGCTCAAGGGTGGCCGGGCTAGCGGGAGTCTCGAGCACAGATACG.

A note on this clone: The CDR3 extends 3 residues past the end of the read, so its final part is completed from the germline J gene. This chain connects TRBV7-7 to TRBJ1-3, with D perhaps matching TRBD1 (5 bases). The CDR3 loop spans 13 amino acids. The ends were cut back, 4 bases at V and 8 bases at J, with 12 bases in the middle. The germline CDR1 and CDR2 sequences are SSHAT and FNYEAQ (reference sequence). The CDR3 DNA, read in part, is TGTGCCAGCAGCTCTAACGCGGGGGACACC. This translates into CASSSNAGDT. The entire CDR3 reads CASSSNAGDTIYF.